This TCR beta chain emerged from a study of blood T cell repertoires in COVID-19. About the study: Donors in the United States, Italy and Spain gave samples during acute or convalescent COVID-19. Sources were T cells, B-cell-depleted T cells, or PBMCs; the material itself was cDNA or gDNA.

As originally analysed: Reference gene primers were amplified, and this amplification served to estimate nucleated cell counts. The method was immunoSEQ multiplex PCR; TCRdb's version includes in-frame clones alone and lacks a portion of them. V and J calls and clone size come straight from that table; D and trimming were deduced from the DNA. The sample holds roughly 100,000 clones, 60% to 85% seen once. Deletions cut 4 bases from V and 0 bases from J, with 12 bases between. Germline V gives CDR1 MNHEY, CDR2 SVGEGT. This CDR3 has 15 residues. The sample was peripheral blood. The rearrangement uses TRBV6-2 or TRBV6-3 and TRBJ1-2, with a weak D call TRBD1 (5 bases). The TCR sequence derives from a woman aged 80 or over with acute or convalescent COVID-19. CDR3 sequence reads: CASSSQGRTNYGYTF. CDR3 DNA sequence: TGTGCCAGCAGTTCCCAGGGAAGGACTAACTATGGCTACACCTTC.